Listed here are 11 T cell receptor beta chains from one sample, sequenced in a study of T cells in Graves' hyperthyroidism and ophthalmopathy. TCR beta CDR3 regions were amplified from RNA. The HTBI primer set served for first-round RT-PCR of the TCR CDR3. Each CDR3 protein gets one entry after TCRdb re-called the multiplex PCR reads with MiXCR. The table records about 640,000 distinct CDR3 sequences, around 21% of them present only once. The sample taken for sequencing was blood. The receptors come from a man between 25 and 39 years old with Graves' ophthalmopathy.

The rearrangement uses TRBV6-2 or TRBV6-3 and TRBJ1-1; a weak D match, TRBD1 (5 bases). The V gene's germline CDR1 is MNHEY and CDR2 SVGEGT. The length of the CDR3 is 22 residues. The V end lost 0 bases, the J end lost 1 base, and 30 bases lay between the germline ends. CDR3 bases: TGTGCCAGCAGTTACTCGAGGGGTTGGTGGACTAGGTTGGAGCCTGGGAACACTGAAGCTTTCTTT. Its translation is CASSYSRGWWTRLEPGNTEAFF.

The CDR3 DNA reads TGCGCCAGCAAGACGGTGAACACCGGGGAGCTGTTTTTT. This gives the protein CASKTVNTGELFF. J is TRBJ2-2 and V is TRBV5-1, with D unresolved. Trimming took off 6 bases at V and 1 base at J, with 7 bases between the two ends. The CDR3 extends over 13 amino acids. Per germline, CDR1 SGHRS and CDR2 YFSETQ.

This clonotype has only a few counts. CDR3 amino acids: CSARDLSGPDGKHEQYF. The CDR3 DNA reads as TGCAGTGCTAGGGATCTCTCGGGTCCTGACGGAAAGCACGAGCAGTACTTC. J is TRBJ2-7 and V is TRBV20-1; D is uncertain. Between the trimmed V and J ends, which lost 3 bases and 5 bases, there was a span of 26 bases. Germline assignment: CDR1 DFQATT and CDR2 SNEGSKA (reference sequence). CDR3 size: 17 residues.

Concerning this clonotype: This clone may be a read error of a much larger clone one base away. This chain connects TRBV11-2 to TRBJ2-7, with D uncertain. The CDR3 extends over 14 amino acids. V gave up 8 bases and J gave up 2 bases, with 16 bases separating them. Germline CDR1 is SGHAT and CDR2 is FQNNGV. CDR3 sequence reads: CASGSPPGAYEQYF. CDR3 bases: TGTGCCAGCGGCTCCCCCCCAGGAGCCTACGAGCAGTACTTC.

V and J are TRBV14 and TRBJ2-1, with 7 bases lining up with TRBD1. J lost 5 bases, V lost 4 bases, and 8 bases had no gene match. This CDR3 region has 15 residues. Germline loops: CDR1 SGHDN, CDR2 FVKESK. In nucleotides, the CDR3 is TGTGCCAGCAGCCGAAACCGGGACAGCCACAATGAGCAGTTCTTC. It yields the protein CASSRNRDSHNEQFF.

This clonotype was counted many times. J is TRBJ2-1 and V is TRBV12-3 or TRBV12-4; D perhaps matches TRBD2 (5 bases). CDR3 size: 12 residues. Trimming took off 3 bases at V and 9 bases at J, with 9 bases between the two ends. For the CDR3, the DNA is TGTGCCAGCAGTTTTGGGAGCGGTGAGCAGTTCTTC. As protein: CASSFGSGEQFF.

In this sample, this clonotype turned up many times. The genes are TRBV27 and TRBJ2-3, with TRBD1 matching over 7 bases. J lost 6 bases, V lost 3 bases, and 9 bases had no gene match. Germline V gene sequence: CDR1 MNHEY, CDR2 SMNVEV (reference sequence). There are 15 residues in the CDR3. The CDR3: CASSFQDRAWDTQYF. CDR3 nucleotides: TGTGCCAGCAGTTTTCAAGACAGGGCATGGGATACGCAGTATTTT.

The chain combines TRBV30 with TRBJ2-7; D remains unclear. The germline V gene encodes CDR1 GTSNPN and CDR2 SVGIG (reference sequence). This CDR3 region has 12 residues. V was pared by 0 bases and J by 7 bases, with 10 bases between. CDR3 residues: CAWSVLLGEQYF. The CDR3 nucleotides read TGTGCCTGGAGTGTACTGCTAGGGGAGCAGTACTTC.

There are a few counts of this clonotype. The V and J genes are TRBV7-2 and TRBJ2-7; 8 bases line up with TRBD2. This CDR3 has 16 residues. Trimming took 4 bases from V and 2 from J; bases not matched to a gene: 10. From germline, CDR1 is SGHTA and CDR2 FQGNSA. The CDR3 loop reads CASSSIQAGAPYEQYF. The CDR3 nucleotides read TGTGCCAGCAGCTCAATACAAGCGGGGGCCCCCTACGAGCAGTACTTC.

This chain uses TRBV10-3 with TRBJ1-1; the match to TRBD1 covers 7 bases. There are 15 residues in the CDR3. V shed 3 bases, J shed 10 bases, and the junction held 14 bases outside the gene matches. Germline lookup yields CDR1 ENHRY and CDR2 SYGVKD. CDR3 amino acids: CAISDPLTGTLGAFF. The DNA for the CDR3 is TGTGCCATCAGTGACCCGTTGACAGGGACCCTGGGAGCTTTCTTT.

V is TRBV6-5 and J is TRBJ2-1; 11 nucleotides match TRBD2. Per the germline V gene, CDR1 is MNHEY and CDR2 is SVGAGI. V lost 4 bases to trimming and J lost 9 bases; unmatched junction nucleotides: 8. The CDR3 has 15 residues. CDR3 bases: TGTGCCAGCAGTTTCCTAGCGGGAGGTGGGGTTGAGCAGTTCTTC. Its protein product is CASSFLAGGGVEQFF.